This entry lists 24 T cell receptor beta chains sequenced from one sample in a study of graft-versus-host responses after intestinal transplantation. The antigens for these receptors are not known. Some clones are missing from TCRdb's copy, which holds only in-frame ones; the method was immunoSEQ multiplex PCR. The data hold 90,000 to 130,000 clones, with roughly 95% observed a single time. The sequences come from unstimulated CD8+ T cells sorted from spleen or lymph node cells, collected before intestinal transplant. These receptors were taken from a human donor who received an intestinal transplant.

The CDR3 DNA sequence: TGTGCCAGCAGTGAATGGGAGCTGGATTTTTACGATGAGCAGTTCTTC. This sequence encodes CASSEWELDFYDEQFF. The rearrangement links TRBV6-1 to TRBJ2-1, with D possibly being TRBD2 (5 bases). V was clipped by 2 bases and J by 8 bases, with 19 bases between them. Looked up from germline, CDR1 is MNHNS and CDR2 is SASEGT. CDR3 length: 16 residues.

V and J are TRBV6-5 and TRBJ1-5; no reliable D call. V lost 0 bases and J 4 bases, leaving 10 bases between the germline ends. Germline V gene data show CDR1 as MNHEY and CDR2 as SVGAGI. The CDR3 length is 15 residues. CDR3 coding DNA: TGTGCCAGCAGTTACTCGATCACCCGAAATCAGCCCCAGCATTTT. It codes for CASSYSITRNQPQHF.

DNA of the CDR3: TGTGCTAGTGGTTTTCGAGCGGGAGCCCTGGGGGACGAGCAGTACTTC. It encodes CASGFRAGALGDEQYF. This rearrangement joins TRBV12-5 to TRBJ2-7, with 8 bases lining up with TRBD2. The CDR3 extends over 16 amino acids. V gave up 3 bases and J gave up 5 bases; unmatched junction bases: 12. CDR1 is LGHNT and CDR2 is FRNRAP in the germline V gene.

In its sample, this clone was seen once. This chain uses TRBV11-1 with TRBJ2-1, with 7 positions matching TRBD1. The V gene's germline CDR1 is SGHAT and CDR2 FQDESV (reference sequence). The V segment lost 5 bases and the J segment 6 bases; nucleotides outside the gene matches: 4. This CDR3 has 13 residues. CDR3 DNA sequence: TGTGCCAGCAGCCTGACAGGGACCAATGAGCAGTTCTTC. Its protein product is CASSLTGTNEQFF.

The chain is built from TRBV7-9 and TRBJ2-1; 16 positions agree with TRBD2. V lost 5 bases to trimming and J lost 14 bases; unmatched junction nucleotides: 12. Germline V lookup: CDR1 SEHNR, CDR2 FQNEAQ (reference sequence). This CDR3 comprises 16 residues. DNA for the CDR3: TGTGCCAGCAGCGCCGGGACTAGCGGGAGGGTATTGGAGGAGTTCTTC. Its translation is CASSAGTSGRVLEEFF.

The chain links TRBV6-5 to TRBJ2-5; perhaps TRBD2 as D (5 bases). Germline V lookup: CDR1 MNHEY, CDR2 SVGAGI. V lost 5 bases, J lost 5 bases, and 12 bases lay in between. CDR3 length: 13 amino acids. The CDR3 bases are TGTGCCAGCAGTCCCCCTCGGGGTGAGACCCAGTACTTC. Protein product: CASSPPRGETQYF.

The chain carries TRBV13 and TRBJ2-1; the match to TRBD2 covers 11 bases. In germline, CDR1 is PRHDT, CDR2 FYEKMQ (reference sequence). V shed 4 bases, J shed 3 bases, and the junction held 2 bases outside the gene matches. This CDR3 spans 15 amino acids. The CDR3 DNA sequence: TGTGCCAGCAGCTCGGGACTAGCGGACTACAATGAGCAGTTCTTC. This codes for CASSSGLADYNEQFF.

The chain carries TRBV7-9 and TRBJ2-7; D ambiguous. Deletions cut 1 base from V and 3 bases from J, with 10 bases between. This CDR3 contains 14 residues. Per the germline V gene, CDR1 is SEHNR and CDR2 is FQNEAQ (reference sequence). CDR3 sequence (DNA): TGTGCCAGCAGCTTAGGCTCTACAGACTACGAGCAGTACTTC. This translates into CASSLGSTDYEQYF.

V and J are TRBV25-1 and TRBJ1-3; D gene unclear. The CDR3 covers 15 residues. Germline V gene data show CDR1 as MGHDK and CDR2 as SYGVNS. V was clipped by 2 bases and J by 5 bases, with 13 bases between them. CDR3 nucleotides: TGTGCCAGCAGTGAAGGCCAGAGTCAGCGAAACACCATATATTTT. Amino acids: CASSEGQSQRNTIYF.

As regards this clone: This sample includes further DNA sequences coding for the same CDR3. The chain is built from TRBV13 and TRBJ2-7; 7 nucleotides line up with TRBD2. This CDR3 contains 13 residues. V lost 4 bases to trimming and J lost 1 base; unmatched junction nucleotides: 1. Germline-derived CDR1 and CDR2 are PRHDT and FYEKMQ (reference sequence). Here the CDR3 DNA reads TGTGCCAGCAGCTCGGGGGGATCCTACGAGCAGTACTTC. It yields the protein CASSSGGSYEQYF.

The chain links TRBV7-9 to TRBJ2-6; TRBD1 might be the D (6 bases). Germline values: CDR1 SEHNR, CDR2 FQNEAQ (reference sequence). This CDR3 has 19 residues. Trimming removed 5 bases from V and 0 bases from J, with 20 bases in between. The CDR3 coding sequence is TGTGCCAGCAGCACCCACTCGGGACACAGCCACTCTGGGGCCAACGTCCTGACTTTC. It yields the protein CASSTHSGHSHSGANVLTF.

This clone was observed once. This rearrangement joins TRBV9 to TRBJ2-7; 7 nucleotides agree with TRBD1. This CDR3 region has 16 residues. CDR1 is SGDLS and CDR2 is YYNGEE in the germline V gene. Trimming cost V 0 bases and J 3 bases; bases outside gene matches: 9. The CDR3 protein is CASSVAPRDSYYEQYF. CDR3 nucleotides: TGTGCCAGCAGCGTAGCTCCCCGGGACAGCTACTACGAGCAGTACTTC.

This clone has a handful of counts. The rearrangement uses TRBV7-9 and TRBJ2-7; D is uncertain. The CDR3 is 14 residues long. Germline CDR1 is SEHNR and CDR2 is FQNEAQ (reference sequence). Trimming cost V 4 bases and J 7 bases, with 17 bases left between them. The CDR3 spells CASSSSPETAEQYF. CDR3 DNA sequence: TGTGCCAGCAGCTCGTCCCCTGAAACAGCAGAGCAGTACTTC.

This clone was picked up one time. This chain joins TRBV7-9 and TRBJ1-1; D gene uncertain. This CDR3 spans 15 amino acids. V was trimmed by 0 bases and J by 0 bases, leaving 8 bases between them. Germline values: CDR1 SEHNR, CDR2 FQNEAQ (reference sequence). For the CDR3, the DNA is TGTGCCAGCAGCTTAGCGACGGGCTTGAACACTGAAGCTTTCTTT. Its protein is CASSLATGLNTEAFF.

This chain uses TRBV7-3 with TRBJ2-7; D remains unclear. The CDR3 has 12 residues. Germline V lookup: CDR1 SGHTA, CDR2 FQGTGA. V lost 4 bases and J lost 6, with 10 bases in between. This chain's CDR3 is CASSSSGFEQYF. The CDR3 DNA sequence: TGTGCCAGCAGCTCTTCCGGGTTCGAGCAGTACTTC.

The DNA of the CDR3 is TGTGCCAGCATGAGGGCGCCGAACACTGAAGCTTTCTTT. Its translation is CASMRAPNTEAFF. V and J are TRBV2 and TRBJ1-1, with no clear D. Trimming removed 7 bases from V and 1 base from J, with 10 bases in between. CDR3 length: 13 residues. The germline V gene encodes CDR1 SNHLY and CDR2 FYNNEI.

This chain connects TRBV19 to TRBJ2-1; D gene uncertain. Germline CDR1 is LNHDA and CDR2 is SQIVND (reference sequence). CDR3 length: 13 residues. The ends were cut back, 8 bases at V and 4 bases at J, with 12 bases in the middle. The CDR3 here is CASGFSLYNEQFF. In nucleotides, the CDR3 is TGTGCCAGTGGTTTTTCCCTTTACAATGAGCAGTTCTTC.

V gene TRBV12-5 combines with J gene TRBJ1-1, with D unclear. V lost 0 bases and J lost 7, with 9 bases in between. This CDR3 is built from 13 residues. Per the germline V gene, CDR1 is LGHNT and CDR2 is FRNRAP. This CDR3 is CASGLVLRGEAFF. The CDR3 DNA reads as TGTGCTAGTGGTTTGGTACTTAGAGGTGAAGCTTTCTTT.

V gene TRBV2 combines with J gene TRBJ2-3; the D is unclear. The CDR3 totals 12 residues. The germline V gene encodes CDR1 SNHLY and CDR2 FYNNEI. V lost 6 bases and J lost 2, with 6 bases in between. The CDR3 spells CASRPLTDTQYF. The CDR3 region has the DNA TGTGCCAGCAGGCCTCTCACAGATACGCAGTATTTT.

The chain couples TRBV19 to TRBJ2-1; TRBD2 might be the D (6 bases). Germline CDR1 is LNHDA and CDR2 is SQIVND (reference sequence). The CDR3 has 14 residues. V lost 5 bases and J 0 bases, leaving 8 bases between the germline ends. CDR3: CASSYGSSYNEQFF. CDR3 bases: TGTGCCAGTAGTTACGGGAGCTCCTACAATGAGCAGTTCTTC.

The V and J genes are TRBV6-1 and TRBJ2-1, with 10 nucleotides matching TRBD2. The germline V gene has CDR1 MNHNS and CDR2 SASEGT. V dropped 3 bases and J dropped 8; count of bases not matched to a gene: 13. This CDR3 spans 17 amino acids. CDR3 DNA sequence: TGTGCCAGCAGTGATGGGGTAGCGGGAGGCGGGGGGGATGAGCAGTTCTTC. This sequence encodes CASSDGVAGGGGDEQFF.

This chain links TRBV27 with TRBJ2-7; tentative D call: TRBD2 (6 bases). The CDR3 runs to 14 residues. Germline V gene sequence: CDR1 MNHEY, CDR2 SMNVEV (reference sequence). The V gene lost 3 bases and the J gene lost 7 bases, with 16 bases spanning the gap. Here the CDR3 reads CASSFRRESGEQYF. In DNA form, the CDR3 reads TGTGCCAGCAGTTTTCGGCGGGAATCGGGAGAGCAGTACTTC.

The table lists this clone with a count of one. V and J are TRBV30 and TRBJ2-3; 9 bases are a match to TRBD1. There are 16 residues in the CDR3. Germline-derived CDR1 and CDR2 are GTSNPN and SVGIG (reference sequence). The junction had 7 bases not matched to a gene; V was cut back by 1 base and J by 2 bases. This chain's CDR3 is CAWSGRDRALTDTQYF. CDR3 coding DNA: TGTGCCTGGAGTGGCCGGGACAGGGCTCTCACAGATACGCAGTATTTT.

The chain joins TRBV19 to TRBJ1-5; D remains unclear. The CDR3 has 14 amino acids. Germline V gene lookup returns CDR1 LNHDA and CDR2 SQIVND (reference sequence). V gave up 6 bases and J gave up 4 bases, with 13 bases separating them. The CDR3, as DNA: TGTGCCAGTAGCCCGATGGGAGGGAATCAGCCCCAGCATTTT. Translated: CASSPMGGNQPQHF.